The present T cell receptor (beta chain) was sequenced within a study of metastatic and nonmetastatic thyroid tumors (dated by TCRdb to 2020 to 2022). About the full investigation: For patients with malignant and with benign thyroid disease, the researchers compared repertoires between peripheral blood samples and tumor or nodule tissue samples. Summary of the overall study and its limitations: In both blood and tumor samples, malignant tumors were reported to have significantly higher TCR beta diversity than benign nodules.

The cysteine opens and the phenylalanine closes a CDR3 of 16 amino acids. Of the read, only the CDR3 DNA is kept; its 48 bases are in frame from base 1. From a lookup of the germline V gene (reference sequence), CDR1 and CDR2 are DFQATT and SNEGSKA. The junction shows trimming of 4 bases on V and 0 bases on J, and the gene matches do not reach 7 bases of it. In its sample, this clone comes out as medium-sized (0.01 to 0.1%). Its antigen is currently not known. Base qualities are not recorded, but no much larger clone differs from it by a single base. To prepare the library, PCR was applied. Sequencing took place on an Illumina HiSeq 4000. High-throughput sequencing was used to profile the TCR beta-chain CDR3 region of every patient. Per the original workflow: Drawing on CDR3 differences between clinicopathological groups, the researchers built a classifier meant to tell apart patients with distant-metastatic papillary thyroid cancer. Repertoire diversity was assessed with the Shannon index, and tumor-blood repertoire similarity with the Morisita-Horn index. Using fastp at Q25 and MiXCR, TCRdb reprocessed the public reads and kept productive beta chains. The V and J calls here are based on TCRdb, not the publication. Counted in this sample were approximately 20,000 clones; more than 12% of them appeared once. Roughly 15% of the sample is in the top ten clones.

No patient had received any treatment before thyroid surgery. The study retrospectively analysed patient clinical samples collected from about 2012 to 2018 using T-cell receptor beta sequencing. The clonotype originates from a female donor with papillary thyroid cancer or a benign thyroid nodule (not recorded which). Some clones in this sample may be carry-over from other donors' samples. Sequencing was done on a sample of tumor tissue. Recombination linked TRBV20-1 to TRBJ2-7; TRBD2 agrees with 12 junctional bases. CDR3 sequence: CSAKTSGGRFSYEQYF. The nucleotide sequence is TGCAGTGCTAAGACTAGCGGGGGCCGTTTCTCCTACGAGCAGTACTTC.